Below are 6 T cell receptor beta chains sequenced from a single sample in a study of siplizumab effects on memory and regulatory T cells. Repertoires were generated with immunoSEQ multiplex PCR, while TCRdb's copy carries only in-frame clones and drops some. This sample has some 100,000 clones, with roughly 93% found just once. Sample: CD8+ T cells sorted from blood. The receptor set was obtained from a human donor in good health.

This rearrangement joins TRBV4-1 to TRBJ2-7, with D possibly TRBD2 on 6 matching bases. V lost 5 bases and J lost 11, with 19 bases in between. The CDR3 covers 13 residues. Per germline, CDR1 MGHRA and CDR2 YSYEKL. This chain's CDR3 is CASSSSSGAGKYF. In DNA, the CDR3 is TGCGCCAGCAGCTCTTCCTCCGGTGCGGGGAAGTACTTC.

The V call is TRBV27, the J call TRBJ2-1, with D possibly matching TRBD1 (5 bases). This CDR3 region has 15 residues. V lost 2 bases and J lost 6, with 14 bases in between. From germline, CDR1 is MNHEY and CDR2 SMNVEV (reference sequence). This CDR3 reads CASSLAAIGANEQFF. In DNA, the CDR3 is TGTGCCAGCAGTTTAGCGGCTATAGGGGCCAATGAGCAGTTCTTC.

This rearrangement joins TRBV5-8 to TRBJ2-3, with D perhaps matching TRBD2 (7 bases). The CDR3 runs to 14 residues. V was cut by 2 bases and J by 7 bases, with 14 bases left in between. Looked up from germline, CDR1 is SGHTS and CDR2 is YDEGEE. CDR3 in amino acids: CASSLGGEWHTQYF. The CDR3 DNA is TGTGCCAGCAGCTTAGGGGGGGAGTGGCATACGCAGTATTTT. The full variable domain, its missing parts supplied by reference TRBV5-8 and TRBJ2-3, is EAGVTQSPTHLIKTRGQQATLRCSPISGHTSVYWYQQALGLGLQFLLWYDEGEERNRGNFPPRFSGRQFPNYSSELNVNALELEDSALYLCASSLGGEWHTQYFGPGTRLTVL.

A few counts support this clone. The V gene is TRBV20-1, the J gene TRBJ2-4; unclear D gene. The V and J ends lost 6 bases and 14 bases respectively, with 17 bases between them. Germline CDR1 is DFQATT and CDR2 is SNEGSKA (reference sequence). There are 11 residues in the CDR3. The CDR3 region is CSASSLLREYF. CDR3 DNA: TGCAGTGCGAGTTCACTCCTCAGAGAGTACTTC.

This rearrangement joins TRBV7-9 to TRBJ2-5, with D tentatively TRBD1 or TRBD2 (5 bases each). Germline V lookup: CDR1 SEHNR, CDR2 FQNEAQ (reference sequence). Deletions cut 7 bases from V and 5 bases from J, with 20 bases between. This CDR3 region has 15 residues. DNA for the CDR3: TGTGCCAGCATACGGGACGGGGCTTTGGAGGAGACCCAGTACTTC. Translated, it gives CASIRDGALEETQYF.

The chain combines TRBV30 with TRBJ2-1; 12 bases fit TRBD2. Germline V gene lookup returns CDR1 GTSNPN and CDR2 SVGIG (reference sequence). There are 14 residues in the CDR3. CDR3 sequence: CAAGTSGLANEQFF. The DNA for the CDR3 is TGTGCTGCCGGGACTAGCGGGCTAGCAAATGAGCAGTTCTTC.